This record looks at one T cell receptor (beta chain) sequence and its context. The data originate from a study of cytomegalovirus exposure and HLA in healthy donors. This PCR relied on a set of 60 Vbeta primers and 13 Jbeta primers. Sequencing was performed with immunoSEQ multiplex PCR; in TCRdb, only in-frame clones are kept and a portion is missing. The sample yields about 200,000 clones, about 70% seen once. The V gene's germline CDR1 is SNHLY and CDR2 FYNNEI. V shed 8 bases and J shed 5 bases, with 9 bases lying between them. The CDR3 has 11 residues. Sequencing was carried out using PBMCs. The sequence derives from a man in his forties in good health and CMV-seropositive. The chain employs TRBV2 and TRBJ2-5; D might be TRBD2 (6 bases). The CDR3 here is CASGGTETQYF. CDR3 sequence (DNA): TGTGCCAGCGGGGGGACGGAGACCCAGTACTTC. The full variable domain, in which reference TRBV2 and TRBJ2-5 provide the parts outside the CDR3, is EPEVTQTPSHQVTQMGQEVILRCVPISNHLYFYWYRQILGQKVEFLVSFYNNEISEKSEIFDDQFSVERPDGSNFTLKIRSTKLEDSAMYFCASGGTETQYFGPGTRLLVL.